These 21 T cell receptor beta chains were sequenced from one sample in a study of T cell responses to AZD1222 COVID-19 vaccine. The method was immunoSEQ multiplex PCR; TCRdb's version includes in-frame clones alone and lacks a portion of them. The sample lists about 130,000 clones, roughly 90% occurring once. This specimen consisted of peripheral blood, obtained on day 0 of AZD1222 vaccination. The receptors shown here come from an adult in good health.

The J gene is TRBJ2-7, the V gene TRBV27; 10 positions match TRBD2. This CDR3 comprises 15 residues. V dropped 0 bases and J dropped 7; count of bases not matched to a gene: 6. The germline V gene encodes CDR1 MNHEY and CDR2 SMNVEV (reference sequence). The CDR3 protein is CASSLSSGRAAEQYF. CDR3 bases: TGTGCCAGCAGTTTATCGAGCGGGAGGGCCGCGGAGCAGTACTTC.

The chain employs TRBV10-2 and TRBJ1-1; D remains unclear. V was clipped by 6 bases and J by 7 bases, with 18 bases between them. From germline, CDR1 is WSHSY and CDR2 SAAADI. CDR3 length equals 14 residues. The CDR3 protein is CASRPGLSHDEAFF. CDR3 sequence (DNA): TGCGCCAGCAGGCCCGGGTTGAGCCATGATGAAGCTTTCTTT.

This clone was seen a single time. The V call is TRBV27, the J call TRBJ1-5, with a weak D call TRBD1 (5 bases). Germline CDR1 and CDR2: MNHEY and SMNVEV (reference sequence). Trimming shortened V by 5 bases and J by 1 base, and 9 bases separated the two germline ends. This CDR3 has 14 amino acids. CDR3 sequence (DNA): TGTGCCAGCAGTCAGCGGGGGAGCAATCAGCCCCAGCATTTT. The encoded protein is CASSQRGSNQPQHF.

The chain joins TRBV3-1 (or the pseudogene TRBV3-2) to TRBJ1-6, with no clear D. Deletions cut 0 bases from V and 10 bases from J, with 13 bases between. Germline CDR1 is LGHDT and CDR2 is YNNKEL (reference sequence). The length of the CDR3 is 15 residues. Here the CDR3 DNA reads TGTGCCAGCAGCCAAGAAGGTCGGGGTGAATCACCCCTCCACTTT. The encoded protein is CASSQEGRGESPLHF.

The V and J genes are TRBV5-1 and TRBJ2-7; no reliable D call. CDR3 length equals 14 residues. The germline CDR1 and CDR2 sequences are SGHRS and YFSETQ. With 1 base removed from V and 2 bases from J, the gap between germline ends came to 10 bases. CDR3 bases: TGCGCCAGCAGCTTGTACATCTCCGCCTACGAGCAGTACTTC. This gives the protein CASSLYISAYEQYF. The entire variable domain, with the rest obtained from reference TRBV5-1 and TRBJ2-7, is as follows: KAGVTQTPRYLIKTRGQQVTLSCSPISGHRSVSWYQQTPGQGLQFLFEYFSETQRNKGNFPGRFSGRQFSNSRSEMNVSTLELGDSALYLCASSLYISAYEQYFGPGTRLTVT.

The chain carries TRBV12-5 and TRBJ1-2; no reliable D call. The CDR3 contains 15 residues. Trimming left V 0 bases short and J 4 bases short, with 12 bases between. CDR1 LGHNT and CDR2 FRNRAP come from the germline V gene. CDR3 bases: TGTGCTAGTGGTTTGGTAGCCGGGGATGGCTATGGCTACACCTTC. Protein sequence: CASGLVAGDGYGYTF. Filled out from reference TRBV12-5 and TRBJ1-2, the complete variable domain reads DARVTQTPRHKVTEMGQEVTMRCQPILGHNTVFWYRQTMMQGLELLAYFRNRAPLDDSGMPKDRFSAEMPDATLATLKIQPSEPRDSAVYFCASGLVAGDGYGYTFGSGTRLTVV.

This chain uses TRBV6-6 with TRBJ1-4; TRBD1 might be the D (6 bases). V dropped 7 bases and J dropped 8 bases, with 14 bases sitting between them. CDR1 is MNHNY and CDR2 is SVGAGI in the germline V gene (reference sequence). The CDR3 has 13 amino acids. The CDR3 DNA follows: TGTGCCAGCACCCGGGACATCCGGGAAAAACTGTTTTTT. This codes for CASTRDIREKLFF.

The V gene is TRBV6-5, the J gene TRBJ1-2; no clear D. Trimming cost V 7 bases and J 4 bases, with 13 bases left between them. Germline-derived CDR1 and CDR2 are MNHEY and SVGAGI. This CDR3 has 13 amino acids. CDR3 protein: CASKRDQVYGYTF. The CDR3 nucleotides read TGTGCCAGCAAGCGGGATCAGGTCTATGGCTACACCTTC.

V and J are TRBV30 and TRBJ2-7; D possibly uses TRBD1 or TRBD2 (5 bases each). Trimming took 3 bases from V and 3 from J, leaving 12 bases between them. CDR3 length equals 13 residues. The V gene's germline CDR1 is GTSNPN and CDR2 SVGIG (reference sequence). CDR3 region: CAWSPGPIYEQYF. CDR3 coding DNA: TGTGCCTGGAGCCCGGGACCGATCTACGAGCAGTACTTC.

This clone was found a few times. The chain joins TRBV7-9 to TRBJ1-2, with D perhaps matching TRBD1 (5 bases). This CDR3 spans 13 amino acids. Germline V gene data show CDR1 as SEHNR and CDR2 as FQNEAQ (reference sequence). V gave up 6 bases and J gave up 7 bases, with 15 bases separating them. CDR3 in amino acids: CASSPSIGAGYTF. As DNA, the CDR3 is TGTGCCAGCAGTCCCAGTATTGGGGCTGGCTACACCTTC.

The chain has TRBV6-5 and TRBJ2-7; TRBD1 is a possible D gene (6 bases). Germline V gene data show CDR1 as MNHEY and CDR2 as SVGAGI. Trimming removed 10 bases at V and 2 bases at J, with 21 bases between. This CDR3 is built from 15 residues. In DNA, the CDR3 is TGTGCCACCCGGTTGGGAACGACAGGTACCTACGAGCAGTACTTC. It translates to CATRLGTTGTYEQYF.

V gene TRBV6-1 combines with J gene TRBJ1-2; D is unresolved. CDR1 and CDR2 (germline): MNHNS, SASEGT. The CDR3 has 13 residues. Trimming removed 2 bases from V and 4 bases from J, with 8 bases in between. In DNA form, the CDR3 reads TGTGCCAGCAGTGAAAGTGGGATCTATGGCTACACCTTC. This translates into CASSESGIYGYTF.

J is TRBJ2-7 and V is TRBV9, with TRBD1 matching over 8 bases. The trim removed 4 bases at V and 4 bases at J, leaving 7 bases unmatched. The CDR3 extends over 14 amino acids. Germline V gives CDR1 SGDLS, CDR2 YYNGEE. CDR3 residues: CASSLRDRLYEQYF. The DNA for the CDR3 is TGTGCCAGCAGCCTGCGGGACAGGCTATACGAGCAGTACTTC.

The chain is built from TRBV28 and TRBJ1-3, with D perhaps TRBD1 (5 bases). Between the trimmed V and J ends, which lost 4 bases and 0 bases, there was a span of 10 bases. Germline lookup yields CDR1 MDHEN and CDR2 SYDVKM. The CDR3 is made up of 15 amino acids. In DNA form, the CDR3 reads TGTGCCAGCAGTTCCTACAGGCTCTCTGGAAACACCATATATTTT. Its protein product is CASSSYRLSGNTIYF. Full variable domain (missing parts from reference TRBV28 and TRBJ1-3): DVKVTQSSRYLVKRTGEKVFLECVQDMDHENMFWYRQDPGLGLRLIYFSYDVKMKEKGDIPEGYSVSREKKERFSLILESASTNQTSMYLCASSSYRLSGNTIYFGEGSWLTVV.

This clone was seen just once. This sequence joins TRBV5-4 and TRBJ1-1; D is ambiguous. From germline, CDR1 is SGHNT and CDR2 YYREEE (reference sequence). This CDR3 comprises 13 residues. V gave up 1 base and J gave up 1 base, with 5 bases separating them. Here the CDR3 DNA reads TGTGCCAGCAGCTTGTATCAGAACACTGAAGCTTTCTTT. Translation: CASSLYQNTEAFF.

The chain combines TRBV11-1 with TRBJ2-7, with D perhaps matching TRBD1 (6 bases). Per the germline V gene, CDR1 is SGHAT and CDR2 is FQDESV (reference sequence). V shed 5 bases and J shed 3 bases, with 17 bases lying between them. There are 15 residues in the CDR3. Written as DNA, the CDR3 is TGTGCCAGCAGCCAATGGGGGACATCGGTCTACGAGCAGTACTTC. This translates into CASSQWGTSVYEQYF.

The V gene is TRBV9, the J gene TRBJ1-3; D not certain. Trimming removed 0 bases from V and 3 bases from J, with 10 bases in between. CDR3 length equals 15 residues. Germline lookup yields CDR1 SGDLS and CDR2 YYNGEE. This CDR3 is CASSVDRGVGNTIYF. In DNA form, the CDR3 reads TGTGCCAGCAGCGTAGATCGCGGGGTTGGAAACACCATATATTTT.

The chain carries TRBV9 and TRBJ1-5, with D unclear. V lost 0 bases and J lost 3, with 7 bases in between. In germline, CDR1 is SGDLS, CDR2 YYNGEE. There are 14 residues in the CDR3. CDR3 DNA sequence: TGTGCCAGCAGCGTAGCTCCGAACAATCAGCCCCAGCATTTT. Its protein product is CASSVAPNNQPQHF.

The V call is TRBV6-5, the J call TRBJ1-3; unclear D gene. The germline CDR1 and CDR2 sequences are MNHEY and SVGAGI. V lost 0 bases to trimming and J lost 0 bases, with 9 bases between them. The CDR3 extends over 16 amino acids. The CDR3 is CASSYSRRLSGNTIYF. DNA for the CDR3: TGTGCCAGCAGTTACTCGAGAAGACTCTCTGGAAACACCATATATTTT.

This clone has more than one count but fewer than ten. This chain connects TRBV7-3 to TRBJ1-1, with 8 bases fitting TRBD1. Per germline, CDR1 SGHTA and CDR2 FQGTGA. V dropped 3 bases and J dropped 6; count of bases not matched to a gene: 3. There are 13 residues in the CDR3. The CDR3 DNA reads TGTGCCAGCAGCTTCGACAGGGGCGCTGAAGCTTTCTTT. This codes for CASSFDRGAEAFF.

This chain connects TRBV6-5 to TRBJ2-1; TRBD1 is a possible D gene (6 bases). Germline V gene lookup returns CDR1 MNHEY and CDR2 SVGAGI. The CDR3 is 13 amino acids. Trimming stripped 5 bases from V and 10 bases from J, with 15 bases between. Here the CDR3 DNA reads TGTGCCAGCAGTATGAGACAGGTGTCCGAGCAGTTCTTC. It yields the protein CASSMRQVSEQFF.